The T cell receptor (beta chain) described here comes from a study of T cell changes during pregnancy in multiple sclerosis. Libraries were prepared by immunoSEQ multiplex PCR; TCRdb keeps only in-frame clonotypes and omits some of them. Of tens of thousands of clones listed, nearly 95% are singletons. Germline CDR1 LNHDA, CDR2 SQIVND (reference sequence). This CDR3 contains 14 residues. V was pared by 2 bases and J by 5 bases, with 10 bases between. V and J are TRBV19 and TRBJ1-5; a possible D gene is TRBD1 (6 bases). The sample was CD4+ T cells from peripheral blood mononuclear cells, taken after pregnancy. This TCR was sampled from a female donor in good health, enrolled as a control in a pregnancy study. In DNA form, the CDR3 reads TGTGCCAGTAGTATAACAGGGAGAGATCAGCCCCAGCATTTT. Protein sequence: CASSITGRDQPQHF.